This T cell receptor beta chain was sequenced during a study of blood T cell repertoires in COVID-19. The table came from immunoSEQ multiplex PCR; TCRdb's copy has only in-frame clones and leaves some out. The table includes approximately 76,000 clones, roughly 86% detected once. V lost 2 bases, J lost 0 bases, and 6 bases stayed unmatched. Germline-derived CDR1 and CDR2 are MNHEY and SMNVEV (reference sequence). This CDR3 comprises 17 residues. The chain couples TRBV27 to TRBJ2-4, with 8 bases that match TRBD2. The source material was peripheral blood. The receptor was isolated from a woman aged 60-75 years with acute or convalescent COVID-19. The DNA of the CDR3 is TGTGCCAGCAGTTTACGGGGGGGGCCTCTAGCCAAAAACATTCAGTACTTC. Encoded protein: CASSLRGGPLAKNIQYF.